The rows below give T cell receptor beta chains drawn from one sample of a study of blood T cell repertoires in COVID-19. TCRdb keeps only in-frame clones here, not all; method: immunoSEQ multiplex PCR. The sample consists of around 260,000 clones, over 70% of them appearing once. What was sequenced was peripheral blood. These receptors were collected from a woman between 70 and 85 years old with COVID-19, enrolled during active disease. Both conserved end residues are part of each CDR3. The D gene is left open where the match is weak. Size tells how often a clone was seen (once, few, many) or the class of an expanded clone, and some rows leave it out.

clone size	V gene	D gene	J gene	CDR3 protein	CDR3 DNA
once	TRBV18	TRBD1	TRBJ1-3	CASSPASHRGITGNTIYF	TGTGCCAGCTCACCCGCATCCCACAGGGGGATCACTGGAAACACCATATATTTT
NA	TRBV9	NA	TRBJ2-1	CASSVNSGQGFRNEQFF	TGTGCCAGCAGCGTAAATTCCGGGCAGGGATTTCGCAATGAGCAGTTCTTC
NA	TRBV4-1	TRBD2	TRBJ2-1	CASSQELAGGPYNEQFF	TGCGCCAGCAGCCAAGAACTAGCGGGGGGGCCCTACAATGAGCAGTTCTTC
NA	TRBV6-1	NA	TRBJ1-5	CASSEVLGGGQPQHF	TGTGCCAGCAGTGAAGTTTTGGGGGGAGGTCAGCCCCAGCATTTT
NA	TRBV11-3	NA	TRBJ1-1	CASSLYGVETEAFF	TGTGCCAGCAGCTTATACGGGGTAGAGACTGAAGCTTTCTTT
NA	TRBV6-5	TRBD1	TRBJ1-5	CANGTGAYSNQPQHF	TGTGCCAACGGGACAGGGGCTTATAGCAATCAGCCCCAGCATTTT
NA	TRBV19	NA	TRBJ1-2	CASSSLGGGYGYTF	TGTGCCAGTAGTAGCCTGGGGGGAGGCTATGGCTACACCTTC
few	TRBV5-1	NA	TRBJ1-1	CASCGQNTEAFF	TGCGCCAGCTGTGGACAGAACACTGAAGCTTTCTTT
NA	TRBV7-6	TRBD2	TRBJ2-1	CASSLRGTSGTNEQFF	TGTGCCAGCAGCTTACGCGGGACTAGCGGGACCAATGAGCAGTTCTTC
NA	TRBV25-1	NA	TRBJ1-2	CASNREGDGYTF	TGTGCCAGCAACCGTGAGGGGGATGGCTACACCTTC
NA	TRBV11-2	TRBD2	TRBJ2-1	CASRRLAGSYNEQFF	TGTGCCAGCAGACGTTTAGCGGGCTCCTACAATGAGCAGTTCTTC
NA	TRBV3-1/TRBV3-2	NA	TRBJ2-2	CASSQRKSGTNTGELFF	TGTGCCAGCAGCCAACGAAAGAGCGGTACGAACACCGGGGAGCTGTTTTTT
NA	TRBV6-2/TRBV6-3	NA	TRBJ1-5	CASSYPGQPQHF	TGTGCCAGCAGTTACCCCGGTCAGCCCCAGCATTTT
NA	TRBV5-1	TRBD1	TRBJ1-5	CASSEGTGPQPQHF	TGCGCCAGCAGCGAAGGGACAGGGCCTCAGCCCCAGCATTTT
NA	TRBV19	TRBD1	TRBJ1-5	CASSIKGTGNSNQPQHF	TGTGCCAGTAGTATAAAAGGGACAGGGAATAGCAATCAGCCCCAGCATTTT
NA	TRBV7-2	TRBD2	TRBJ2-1	CASSLDFGGGYNEQFF	TGTGCCAGCAGCTTAGATTTTGGGGGAGGGTACAATGAGCAGTTCTTC
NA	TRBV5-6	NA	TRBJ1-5	CASSLTFSNQPQHF	TGTGCCAGCAGCTTAACATTTAGCAATCAGCCCCAGCATTTT
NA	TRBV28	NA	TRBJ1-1	CASSPGQTRNTEAFF	TGTGCCAGCAGTCCAGGACAGACAAGGAACACTGAAGCTTTCTTT
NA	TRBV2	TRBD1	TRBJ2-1	CASTRQGAGEQFF	TGTGCCAGCACCCGACAGGGGGCTGGTGAGCAGTTCTTC
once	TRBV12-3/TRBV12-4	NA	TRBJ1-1	CASSLRGYTFF	TGTGCCAGCAGTTTAAGAGGTTATACATTCTTT
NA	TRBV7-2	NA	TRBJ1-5	CASSRIQGQPQHF	TGTGCCAGCAGCCGAATACAGGGACAGCCCCAGCATTTT
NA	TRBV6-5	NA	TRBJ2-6	CASSYRDFSGANVLTF	TGTGCCAGCAGTTACCGCGACTTCTCTGGGGCCAACGTCCTGACTTTC